This T cell receptor beta chain was documented in a study of shared clonotypes between healthy human individuals. Germline V gene data show CDR1 as SGHAT and CDR2 as FQNNGV. The V end was cut by 3 bases, the J end by 5 bases, with 14 bases between. The CDR3 runs 14 residues. Profiling relied on immunoSEQ multiplex PCR, and the TCRdb table lists in-frame clones only, not all of them. Of approximately 640,000 clones in the sample, more than 70% were seen once. Input material: memory CD4+ T cells sorted from blood. Subset reported: CD45RA-negative fraction. The clonotype originates from a woman aged 25 to 39 in good health. This chain links TRBV11-2 with TRBJ2-7; D gene uncertain. The chain's CDR3 is CASSLDLVFHEQYF. Written as DNA, the CDR3 is TGTGCCAGCAGCTTGGATCTGGTCTTCCACGAGCAGTACTTC.